Sequencing of this T cell receptor beta chain was carried out in a study of blood T cell repertoires in COVID-19. The wider study: Acute-phase and convalescent COVID-19 samples originated in the United States, Italy and Spain. Sources were T cells, B-cell-depleted T cells, or PBMCs; the material itself was cDNA or gDNA.

Germline V gene sequence: CDR1 MNHEY, CDR2 SVGAGI. Trimming stripped 4 bases from V and 2 bases from J, with 11 bases between. The CDR3 is 14 amino acids. How the authors handled the data: The authors estimated nucleated cell counts from reference gene primer amplification. Repertoires were generated with immunoSEQ multiplex PCR, while TCRdb's copy carries only in-frame clones and drops some. V, J and clone size are those of that table, while D and trimming were read from the DNA. Among approximately 82,000 clones, about 81% were seen once, and the ten largest hold 13%. Specimen: peripheral blood. This TCR was recovered from a human donor in a cohort sampled during active COVID-19. The chain links TRBV6-5 to TRBJ1-2; possibly TRBD1 for D (5 bases). The CDR3 region is CASSSIQANYGYTF. CDR3 sequence (DNA): TGTGCCAGCAGTTCCATACAGGCCAACTATGGCTACACCTTC.